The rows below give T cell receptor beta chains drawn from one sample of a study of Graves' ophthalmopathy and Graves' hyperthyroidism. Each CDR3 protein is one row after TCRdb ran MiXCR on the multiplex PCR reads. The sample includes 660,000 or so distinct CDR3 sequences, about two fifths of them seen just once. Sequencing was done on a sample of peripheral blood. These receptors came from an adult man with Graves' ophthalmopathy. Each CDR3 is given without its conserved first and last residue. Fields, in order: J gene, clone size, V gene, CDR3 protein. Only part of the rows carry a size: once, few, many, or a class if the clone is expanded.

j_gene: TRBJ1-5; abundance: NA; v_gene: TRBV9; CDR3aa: ASSVGIQNQPQH
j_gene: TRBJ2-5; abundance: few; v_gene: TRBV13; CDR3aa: ASTRLAGGPTAETQY
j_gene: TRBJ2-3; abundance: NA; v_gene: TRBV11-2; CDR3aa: ASSLQMGGTDTQY
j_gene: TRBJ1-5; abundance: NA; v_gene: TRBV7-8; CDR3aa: ASSLGRGQNSNQPQH
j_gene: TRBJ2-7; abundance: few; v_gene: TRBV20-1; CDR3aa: SAGTPHQEQY
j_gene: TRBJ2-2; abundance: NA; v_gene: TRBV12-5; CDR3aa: ASGLVVWAGSRTGELF
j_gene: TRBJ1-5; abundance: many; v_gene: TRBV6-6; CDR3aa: ASINRENNQPQH
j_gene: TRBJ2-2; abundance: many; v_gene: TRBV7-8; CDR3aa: ASSLGRLGGELF
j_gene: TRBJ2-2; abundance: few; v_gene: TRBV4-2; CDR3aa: ASSQDRRSTGELF
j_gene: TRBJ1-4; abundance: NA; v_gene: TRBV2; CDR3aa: ASSESWVGGEKLF
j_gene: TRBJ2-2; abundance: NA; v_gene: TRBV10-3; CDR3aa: ASTPGTATGELF
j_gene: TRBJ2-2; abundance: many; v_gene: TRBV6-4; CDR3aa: ASSETYTGELF
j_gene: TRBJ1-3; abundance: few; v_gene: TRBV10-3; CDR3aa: AINPGLAGNTIY
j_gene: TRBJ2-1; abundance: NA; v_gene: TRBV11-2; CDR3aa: ASSLDRIILYARSYNEQF
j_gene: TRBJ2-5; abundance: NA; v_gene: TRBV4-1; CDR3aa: ASSQGRLAGGPETQY
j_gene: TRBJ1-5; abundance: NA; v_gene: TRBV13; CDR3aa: ASKTGDQPQH
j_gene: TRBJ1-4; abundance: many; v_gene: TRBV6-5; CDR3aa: ASSSAGVANEKLF
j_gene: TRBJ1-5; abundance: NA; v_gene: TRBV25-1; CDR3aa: ASSEGLGGDQPQH
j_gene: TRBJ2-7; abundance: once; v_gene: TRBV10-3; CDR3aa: ASRERGGRNEQY
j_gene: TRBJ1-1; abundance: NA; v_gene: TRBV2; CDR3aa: ASISGREAF
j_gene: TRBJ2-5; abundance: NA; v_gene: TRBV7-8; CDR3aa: ASSLVRNQETQY
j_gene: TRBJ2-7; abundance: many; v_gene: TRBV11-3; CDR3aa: ASSPGDRDDEQY
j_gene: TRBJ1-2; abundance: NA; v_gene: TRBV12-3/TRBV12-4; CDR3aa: ASSSLAPPGYT
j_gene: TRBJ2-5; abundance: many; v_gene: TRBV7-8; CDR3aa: ASSEAGGGGETQY
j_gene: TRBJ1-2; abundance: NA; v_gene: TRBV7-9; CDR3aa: ACVRGLNDGYT
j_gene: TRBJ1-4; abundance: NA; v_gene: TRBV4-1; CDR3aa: ASSQPRAGATNEKLF
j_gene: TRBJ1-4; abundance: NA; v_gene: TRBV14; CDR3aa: ASSRQGVETNEKLF
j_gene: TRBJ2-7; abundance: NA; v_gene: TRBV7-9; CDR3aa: ASSSIDRRFYEQY
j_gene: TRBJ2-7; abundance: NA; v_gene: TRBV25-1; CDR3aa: ASSLGGEEQY
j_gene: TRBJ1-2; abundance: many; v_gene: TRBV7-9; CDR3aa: ASSLGNRDTYGYT
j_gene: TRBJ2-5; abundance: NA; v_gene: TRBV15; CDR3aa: AASSTQTGYYSYQETQY
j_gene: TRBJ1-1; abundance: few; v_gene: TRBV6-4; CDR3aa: ASSYRDNMNTEAF
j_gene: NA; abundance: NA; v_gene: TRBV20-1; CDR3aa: SASMREGIGDTQY
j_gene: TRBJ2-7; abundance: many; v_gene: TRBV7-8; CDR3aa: ASSLYSGAYEQY
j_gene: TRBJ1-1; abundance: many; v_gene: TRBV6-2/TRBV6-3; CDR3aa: ASTQDRAAEAF
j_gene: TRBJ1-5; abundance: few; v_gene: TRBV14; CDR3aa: ASSQRDHFSNQPQH
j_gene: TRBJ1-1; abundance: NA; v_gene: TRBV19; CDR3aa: ASSIIGQGAAF
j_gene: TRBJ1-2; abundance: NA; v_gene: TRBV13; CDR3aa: ASSELSGYT
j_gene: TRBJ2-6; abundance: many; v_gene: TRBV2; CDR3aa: ASSEQGSGANVLT
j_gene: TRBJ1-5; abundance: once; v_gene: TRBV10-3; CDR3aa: AITSQGSQPQH
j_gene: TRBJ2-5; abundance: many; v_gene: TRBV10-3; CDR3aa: AISESTSGGETQY
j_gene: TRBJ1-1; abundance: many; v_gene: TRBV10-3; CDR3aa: ATKLGQGSDTEAF
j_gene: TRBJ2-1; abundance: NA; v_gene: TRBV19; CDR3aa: ASSMGTGSYNEQF
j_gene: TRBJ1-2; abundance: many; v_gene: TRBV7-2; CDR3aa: ASSQDRDRSYT
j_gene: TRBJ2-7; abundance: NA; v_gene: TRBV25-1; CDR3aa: ASSQTSGVGPYEQY
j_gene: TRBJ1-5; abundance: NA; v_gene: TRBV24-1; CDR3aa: ASSEERSGGLWH
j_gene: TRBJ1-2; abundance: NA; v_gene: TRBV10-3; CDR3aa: AISGNRTAGYT
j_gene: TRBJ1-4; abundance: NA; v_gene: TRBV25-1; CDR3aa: ASVEDSNEKLF
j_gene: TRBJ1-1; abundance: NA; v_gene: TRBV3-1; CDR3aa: ASSPYVTLEMSTEAF
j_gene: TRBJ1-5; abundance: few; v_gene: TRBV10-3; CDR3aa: ASLGGGGPKWGQPQH
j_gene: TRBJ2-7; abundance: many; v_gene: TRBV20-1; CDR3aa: SARGTASYEQY
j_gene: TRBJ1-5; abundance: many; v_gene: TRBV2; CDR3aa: ASTPENSNQPQH
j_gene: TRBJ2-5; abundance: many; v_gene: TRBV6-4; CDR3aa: ASSESASGAETQY
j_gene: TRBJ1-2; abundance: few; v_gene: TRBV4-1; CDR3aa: ASSQDKGYGGYT
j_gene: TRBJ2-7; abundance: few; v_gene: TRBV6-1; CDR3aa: ASREAGEQY
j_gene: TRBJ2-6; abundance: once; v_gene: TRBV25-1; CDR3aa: ASSARADRGSPSGANVLT
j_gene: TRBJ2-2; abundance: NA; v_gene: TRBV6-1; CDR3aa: ASSEIAGTGELF